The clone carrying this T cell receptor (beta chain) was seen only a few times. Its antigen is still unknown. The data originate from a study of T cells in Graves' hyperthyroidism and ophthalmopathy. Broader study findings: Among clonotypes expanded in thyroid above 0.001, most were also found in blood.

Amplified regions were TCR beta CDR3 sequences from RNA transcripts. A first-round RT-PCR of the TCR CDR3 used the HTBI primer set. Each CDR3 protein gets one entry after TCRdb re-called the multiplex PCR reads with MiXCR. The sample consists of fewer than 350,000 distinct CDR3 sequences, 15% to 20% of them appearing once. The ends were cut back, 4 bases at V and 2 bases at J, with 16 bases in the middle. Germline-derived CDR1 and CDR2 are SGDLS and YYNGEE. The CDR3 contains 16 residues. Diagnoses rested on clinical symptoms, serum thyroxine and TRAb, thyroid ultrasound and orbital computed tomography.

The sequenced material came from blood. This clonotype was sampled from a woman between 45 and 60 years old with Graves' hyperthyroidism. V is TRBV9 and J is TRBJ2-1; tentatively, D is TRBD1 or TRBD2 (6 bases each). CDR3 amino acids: CASSPGGREPYNEQFF. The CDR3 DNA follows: TGTGCCAGCAGCCCCGGGGGCCGGGAGCCCTACAATGAGCAGTTCTTC.